This is a list of T cell receptor beta chains from one sample in a study of cytomegalovirus exposure and HLA in healthy donors. Data came from immunoSEQ multiplex PCR; TCRdb stores just in-frame clones and leaves some out. Of over 150,000 clones in the sample, about four fifths were seen once. What was sequenced was PBMCs. The receptors stem from a woman in her forties or fifties in good health and CMV-seronegative. Both conserved end residues are part of each CDR3. The order of the fields is J gene, clone size, D gene, V gene, CDR3 protein, CDR3 DNA. The D gene is left open where the match is weak. The listing skips clone size in some rows; elsewhere it reads once, few, many or a size class.

>TRBJ2-7|-|-|TRBV7-2
CASSLTDQQYF
TGTGCCAGCAGCTTGACAGATCAGCAGTACTTC
>TRBJ1-1|-|-|TRBV6-6
CASSSGAGTEAFF
TGTGCCAGCAGTTCAGGGGCGGGCACTGAAGCTTTCTTT
>TRBJ2-7|-|-|TRBV5-1
CASSLAPGDSYEQYF
TGCGCCAGCAGCTTGGCGCCAGGGGACTCCTACGAGCAGTACTTC
>TRBJ1-2|-|TRBD1|TRBV18
CASSPGTDYGYTF
TGTGCCAGCTCACCGGGGACAGACTATGGCTACACCTTC
>TRBJ2-2|few|-|TRBV6-6
CASVRTDGELFF
TGTGCCAGCGTTCGAACTGACGGGGAGCTGTTTTTT
>TRBJ1-2|-|TRBD1|TRBV7-9
CASRTGLVDGYTF
TGTGCCAGCAGGACAGGGTTGGTAGATGGCTACACCTTC
>TRBJ2-5|-|TRBD1|TRBV30
CAWRDRIKAQETQYF
TGTGCCTGGAGGGACAGGATTAAGGCCCAAGAGACCCAGTACTTC
>TRBJ1-1|-|-|TRBV30
CAWSGRNTEAFF
TGTGCCTGGTCCGGGAGAAACACTGAAGCTTTCTTT
>TRBJ1-3|-|-|TRBV5-6
CASTRRAGGNTIYF
TGTGCCAGCACCCGGCGGGCTGGTGGAAACACCATATATTTT
>TRBJ2-7|-|TRBD2|TRBV2
CASSELRGGSYEQYF
TGTGCCAGCAGTGAGTTGCGGGGGGGCTCCTACGAGCAGTACTTC
>TRBJ2-2|-|TRBD2|TRBV6-6
CASRTSGNTGELFF
TGTGCCTCCCGGACTAGCGGGAACACCGGGGAGCTGTTTTTT
>TRBJ2-7|few|TRBD1|TRBV10-3
CAISFSGQGPYEQYF
TGTGCCATCAGTTTTTCGGGACAGGGACCCTACGAGCAGTACTTC
>TRBJ1-2|-|-|TRBV14
CASSQGQLDHSYTF
TGTGCCAGCAGCCAAGGACAGTTAGACCATAGCTACACCTTC
>TRBJ1-3|-|-|TRBV7-2
CASSFPHSGNTIYF
TGTGCCAGCAGCTTTCCACACTCTGGAAACACCATATATTTT
>TRBJ2-5|few|TRBD2|TRBV9
CASSAPSAGGQETQYF
TGTGCCAGCAGCGCCCCTTCGGCGGGGGGTCAAGAGACCCAGTACTTC
>TRBJ2-7|-|TRBD1|TRBV9
CASSVGGQDYEQYF
TGTGCCAGCAGCGTAGGGGGACAGGACTACGAGCAGTACTTC
>TRBJ1-2|-|-|TRBV28
CASSFSRINYGYTF
TGTGCCAGCAGTTTTAGCAGAATTAACTATGGCTACACCTTC
>TRBJ2-4|once|-|TRBV23-1
CASSQFLRRAAKNIQYF
TGCGCCAGCAGTCAATTCCTTCGCAGGGCCGCCAAAAACATTCAGTACTTC
>TRBJ2-7|-|-|TRBV5-1
CASSSTRAGATYEQYF
TGCGCCAGCAGCTCTACCCGGGCGGGGGCAACCTACGAGCAGTACTTC
>TRBJ2-2|once|TRBD2|TRBV12-5
CASGIQFTSGRWTGELFF
TGTGCTAGTGGTATACAGTTTACTAGCGGGAGATGGACCGGGGAGCTGTTTTTT
>TRBJ1-3|-|TRBD1|TRBV6-1
CASSEPSGTGSGNTIYF
TGTGCCAGCAGTGAACCGTCCGGGACAGGGTCTGGAAACACCATATATTTT
>TRBJ2-1|-|TRBD2|TRBV4-2
CASSQVLAGAYNEQFF
TGTGCCAGCAGCCAAGTTCTAGCGGGGGCCTACAATGAGCAGTTCTTC
>TRBJ2-1|-|-|TRBV5-1
CASSLAVTYNEQFF
TGCGCCAGCAGCTTAGCGGTTACCTACAATGAGCAGTTCTTC
>TRBJ1-1|-|TRBD1|TRBV19
CASSTLQGALTEAFF
TGTGCCAGTAGTACCCTCCAGGGGGCGCTTACTGAAGCTTTCTTT
>TRBJ2-5|-|-|TRBV18
CASSPTGETQYF
TGTGCCAGCTCACCTACCGGGGAGACCCAGTACTTC
>TRBJ2-7|-|TRBD1|TRBV5-4
CASSHPDRVGEQYF
TGTGCCAGCAGCCATCCAGACAGGGTGGGAGAGCAGTACTTC
>TRBJ2-2|-|-|TRBV5-6
CASSPIADNTGELFF
TGTGCCAGCAGCCCTATAGCGGATAACACCGGGGAGCTGTTTTTT
>TRBJ2-7|-|TRBD1|TRBV29-1
CSVEGGQGATGQDF
TGCAGCGTTGAAGGGGGACAGGGGGCGACCGGCCAGGATTTC
>TRBJ1-1|-|-|TRBV7-2
CASSLVQGNTEAFF
TGTGCCAGCAGCTTAGTCCAGGGGAACACTGAAGCTTTCTTT
>TRBJ2-1|-|-|TRBV7-7
CASSPGSGGTYNEQFF
TGTGCCAGCAGTCCGGGAAGCGGAGGGACCTACAATGAGCAGTTCTTC
>TRBJ2-5|once|-|TRBV20-1
CSARRETQYF
TGCAGTGCTAGACGAGAGACCCAGTACTTC
>TRBJ2-7|-|TRBD1|TRBV18
CASSTGTGSYEQYF
TGTGCCAGCTCGACCGGGACAGGGTCCTACGAGCAGTACTTC
>TRBJ2-2|-|TRBD2|TRBV4-1
CASSQELAGGPGTGELFF
TGCGCCAGCAGCCAAGAACTAGCGGGGGGGCCGGGAACCGGGGAGCTGTTTTTT
>TRBJ2-7|-|TRBD1|TRBV5-1
CASSNTGTGGYEQYF
TGCGCCAGCAGCAATACCGGGACAGGGGGCTACGAGCAGTACTTC
>TRBJ1-2|-|-|TRBV6-5
CASSYFGLVSNYGYTF
TGTGCCAGCAGTTACTTCGGGTTAGTTTCAAACTATGGCTACACCTTC
>TRBJ2-1|-|TRBD2|TRBV9
CASSEGTSGSNEQFF
TGTGCCAGCAGCGAGGGGACTAGCGGGAGCAATGAGCAGTTCTTC
>TRBJ1-2|-|-|TRBV6-6
CASSPTEGLNYGYTF
TGTGCCAGCAGTCCTACCGAGGGCCTCAACTATGGCTACACCTTC
>TRBJ1-1|-|-|TRBV7-7
CASSLGKGGGGEAFF
TGTGCCAGCAGCTTAGGTAAGGGGGGGGGTGGTGAAGCTTTCTTT
>TRBJ1-2|-|-|TRBV28
CASSSSGDYGYTF
TGTGCCAGCAGCTCCTCAGGGGACTATGGCTACACCTTC
>TRBJ2-6|-|TRBD1|TRBV19
CASAGGEAGANVLTF
TGTGCCAGTGCAGGGGGCGAAGCTGGGGCCAACGTCCTGACTTTC
>TRBJ2-5|few|TRBD1|TRBV5-1
CASSSMTGGEETQYF
TGCGCCAGCAGCTCCATGACAGGGGGCGAAGAGACCCAGTACTTC